This T cell receptor beta chain was captured by sequencing in a study of blood T cells in healthy people across ages. On the study more broadly: Per two T cells, template switching captured roughly one barcoded beta molecule.

Alongside a J-beta primer mix, a sample-barcoded 5' primer served in a second PCR lasting about 7 to 12 cycles. The study obtained at least 2.5 million CDR3-containing paired-end reads from every sample. Each CDR3 protein gets one entry after TCRdb re-called the 5' RACE reads with MiXCR. The sample gives 1,500,000 or so distinct CDR3 sequences, approximately 59% of which show up once; 5.5% to 8% is in the top ten. The donors, aged 6 to 90, were healthy Caucasians from Russia. Trimming cost V 5 bases and J 5 bases, with 18 bases left between them. The germline V gene encodes CDR1 DFQATT and CDR2 SNEGSKA (reference sequence). The CDR3 has 14 residues. Study observations and caveats: Estimates drawn from one million T cells were deemed to understate diversity.

Concerning this clonotype: The antigen is unknown.

The rearrangement joins TRBV20-1 to TRBJ2-5; D is unresolved. The origin of this receptor is a man in his late teens or twenties in good health. The specimen sequenced was blood. The CDR3 DNA sequence: TGCAGTGCTCCCCCGCCTTCTCAGATGGAGACCCAGTACTTC. It encodes CSAPPPSQMETQYF.